This T cell receptor (beta chain) was identified in a study of T cell responses to AZD1222 COVID-19 vaccine. Study-wide results and caveats: Clonal diversity may have been underestimated, and the donors were mostly white British, with more females than males.

As for this clone: What it recognizes is unknown.

The V and J ends lost 2 bases and 7 bases, in that order; junction bases with no gene match: 5. The germline CDR1 and CDR2 sequences are MNHEY and SVGAGI. The length of the CDR3 is 14 residues. TCRdb's table, derived via immunoSEQ multiplex PCR, lists solely in-frame clones and lacks some. The table shows about 26,000 clones, with over 75% occurring only once. The chain links TRBV6-5 to TRBJ2-7, with 10 bases identical to TRBD1. The TCR originated in an adult who received the AZD1222 COVID-19 vaccine. This material consisted of peripheral blood, taken 28 days after the second AZD1222 dose. The CDR3 nucleotides are TGTGCCAGCAGTTACACTGGACAGGGGGGGGAGCAGTACTTC. This gives the protein CASSYTGQGGEQYF.